This T cell receptor (beta chain) was identified during a study of blood T cells in healthy people across ages. General study findings and limits: There was no known CMV status for donors, so expanded clonotype changes were possibly confounded.

A second PCR, run for roughly 6 to 11 cycles, used a sample-barcoded 5' primer plus a J-beta primer mix. TCRdb itself ran the 5' RACE reads through MiXCR, one entry per CDR3 protein. Among roughly 800,000 distinct CDR3 sequences, around 36% were seen once, and the ten largest hold approximately 13%. About this clonotype itself: Its target is unknown.

The V gene lost 3 bases and the J gene lost 4 bases, with 8 bases spanning the gap. CDR3 size: 13 residues. V is TRBV12-3 or TRBV12-4 and J is TRBJ2-3; unclear D gene. Sequenced input: blood. This sequence was found in a man between 18 and 35 years old in good health. Here the CDR3 reads CASSFSEADTQYF. CDR3 nucleotide sequence: TGTGCCAGCAGTTTTTCCGAGGCAGATACGCAGTATTTT.